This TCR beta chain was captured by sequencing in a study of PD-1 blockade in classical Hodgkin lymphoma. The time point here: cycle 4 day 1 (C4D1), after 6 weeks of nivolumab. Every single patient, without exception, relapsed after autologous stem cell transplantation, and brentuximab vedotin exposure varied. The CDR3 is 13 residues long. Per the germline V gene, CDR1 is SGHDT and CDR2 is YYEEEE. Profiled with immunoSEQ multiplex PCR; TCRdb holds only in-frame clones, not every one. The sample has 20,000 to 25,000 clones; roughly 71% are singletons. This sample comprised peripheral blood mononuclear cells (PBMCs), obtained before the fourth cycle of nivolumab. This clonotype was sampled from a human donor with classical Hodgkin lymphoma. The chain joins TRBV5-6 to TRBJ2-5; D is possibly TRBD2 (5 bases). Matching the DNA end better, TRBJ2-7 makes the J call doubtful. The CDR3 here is CASSLGTADEQYF. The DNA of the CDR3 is TGTGCCAGCAGCTTGGGTACAGCGGACGAGCAGTACTTC.